These T cell receptor beta chains were read from a single sample in a study of cytomegalovirus exposure and HLA in healthy donors. Profiling relied on immunoSEQ multiplex PCR, and the TCRdb table lists in-frame clones only, not all of them. The repertoire holds 150,000 or so clones, roughly nine tenths seen once, with around 9% in the top ten. The sample was PBMCs. The receptors were gathered from a young woman in good health and CMV-seropositive. The CDR3 runs from the conserved cysteine through the conserved F or W. The order of the fields is CDR3 protein, CDR3 DNA, clone size, V gene, J gene, D gene. D genes are given only for firm matches. Expanded clones are given a class, and other clones once, few, many or no size at all.

CASSEGSGSRDTQYF	TGTGCCAGCAGTGAAGGTAGCGGAAGTAGAGATACGCAGTATTTT	NA	TRBV2	TRBJ2-3	NA
CASSRPGVGTDTQYF	TGTGCCAGCAGCCGCCCCGGGGTAGGCACAGATACGCAGTATTTT	NA	TRBV28	TRBJ2-3	NA
CASSGDRGNTIYF	TGTGCCAGTAGTGGGGACAGGGGAAACACCATATATTTT	NA	TRBV19	TRBJ1-3	TRBD1
CASSLARGNTEAFF	TGTGCCAGCAGCTTGGCCAGGGGTAACACTGAAGCTTTCTTT	NA	TRBV5-4	TRBJ1-1	NA
CASSSDRGLSDTQYF	TGTGCCAGCAGCTCGGACAGGGGGCTCTCAGATACGCAGTATTTT	NA	TRBV5-6	TRBJ2-3	TRBD1
CASSSTGTVQPQHF	TGTGCCAGCAGCTCGACAGGGACGGTTCAGCCCCAGCATTTT	NA	TRBV7-2	TRBJ1-5	TRBD1
CASSIVGDYQPQHF	TGTGCCAGTAGTATAGTCGGGGACTATCAGCCCCAGCATTTT	NA	TRBV19	TRBJ1-5	NA
CASRGTGGGYEQYF	TGTGCCAGCAGGGGGACAGGGGGAGGCTACGAGCAGTACTTC	NA	TRBV6-1	TRBJ2-7	TRBD1
CASSDGTPGF	TGTGCCAGCAGTGATGGGACACCGGGCTTT	NA	TRBV25-1	TRBJ1-4	NA
CAWRTLGAYGYTF	TGTGCCTGGAGGACTTTAGGGGCCTATGGCTACACCTTC	few	TRBV30	TRBJ1-2	NA
CASSLAWESTDTQYF	TGTGCCAGCAGCTTAGCGTGGGAGAGCACAGATACGCAGTATTTT	NA	TRBV7-6	TRBJ2-3	NA
CASSSDRPDIYEQYF	TGTGCCAGCAGCTCTGACAGGCCCGATATCTACGAGCAGTACTTC	NA	TRBV11-2	TRBJ2-7	NA
CAWTSPSGRGRSGYTF	TGTGCCTGGACCTCCCCCTCGGGCAGGGGACGGTCTGGCTACACCTTC	NA	TRBV30	TRBJ1-2	NA
CASSWLGGSYTGELFF	TGTGCCAGCAGTTGGCTTGGGGGCTCGTACACCGGGGAGCTGTTTTTT	NA	TRBV5-6	TRBJ2-2	NA
CASSLGANTGELFF	TGCGCCAGCAGCTTGGGAGCGAACACCGGGGAGCTGTTTTTT	NA	TRBV5-1	TRBJ2-2	NA
CASSFRTSYGYTF	TGTGCCAGTAGTTTTCGGACAAGCTATGGCTACACCTTC	NA	TRBV19	TRBJ1-2	NA
CASSLKGEGYEQYF	TGTGCCAGCAGCTTGAAGGGGGAAGGGTACGAGCAGTACTTC	NA	TRBV5-4	TRBJ2-7	NA
CASSEFGQGQDTQYF	TGTGCCAGCAGTGAATTCGGACAGGGGCAGGATACGCAGTATTTT	NA	TRBV6-1	TRBJ2-3	TRBD1
CASSLLQGNYGYTF	TGTGCCAGCAGCTTACTCCAGGGAAACTATGGCTACACCTTC	few	TRBV7-9	TRBJ1-2	NA
CASSLPTGANEKLFF	TGTGCCAGCAGCCTACCGACAGGGGCTAATGAAAAACTGTTTTTT	NA	TRBV7-9	TRBJ1-4	TRBD1
CASSHFYRGDDYGYTF	TGTGCCAGCAGCCATTTCTACCGGGGGGACGACTATGGCTACACCTTC	NA	TRBV4-2	TRBJ1-2	NA
CASSLEGLKPLHF	TGTGCCAGCAGCTTAGAGGGGCTGAAACCCCTCCACTTT	NA	TRBV7-8	TRBJ1-6	NA
CASSLWPRTSGGQTTPYEQYF	TGTGCCAGCAGCTTATGGCCTCGGACTAGCGGGGGGCAAACAACCCCTTACGAGCAGTACTTC	NA	TRBV7-8	TRBJ2-7	TRBD2
CASSLPGLAGGPDTGELFF	TGTGCCAGCAGCCTACCGGGACTAGCGGGGGGGCCCGACACCGGGGAGCTGTTTTTT	NA	TRBV4-2	TRBJ2-2	TRBD2
CASSQDDAGVAGNTGELFF	TGCGCCAGCAGCCAAGACGATGCCGGGGTAGCGGGGAACACCGGGGAGCTGTTTTTT	NA	TRBV4-1	TRBJ2-2	TRBD2
CASSPPPGGNFVLYEQYF	TGCGCCAGCAGCCCCCCGCCAGGGGGTAACTTCGTCCTATACGAGCAGTACTTC	NA	TRBV5-1	TRBJ2-7	TRBD1
CASSFSPRVAGGTDTQYF	TGTGCCAGCAGCTTTTCCCCGCGGGTAGCGGGGGGAACAGATACGCAGTATTTT	NA	TRBV7-6	TRBJ2-3	TRBD2
CASSLTGTGRYGYTF	TGTGCCAGCAGTTTAACCGGGACAGGCCGATATGGCTACACCTTC	once	TRBV27	TRBJ1-2	TRBD1
CASSLVGGTGAQPQHF	TGTGCCAGCAGCTTAGTTGGGGGGACAGGAGCCCAGCCCCAGCATTTT	NA	TRBV11-2	TRBJ1-5	TRBD1
CSVEAGDRPYEQYF	TGCAGCGTTGAAGCGGGGGACAGGCCATACGAGCAGTACTTC	few	TRBV29-1	TRBJ2-7	TRBD1
CASSALPGYSYGYTF	TGTGCCAGCAGCGCTCTCCCAGGGTATAGCTATGGCTACACCTTC	NA	TRBV5-6	TRBJ1-2	NA
CASSSPWHEQYF	TGTGCCAGCAGCTCGCCGTGGCACGAGCAGTACTTC	NA	TRBV5-8	TRBJ2-7	NA
CASSLTGMEQYF	TGTGCCAGCAGTTTAACGGGAATGGAGCAGTACTTC	NA	TRBV28	TRBJ2-7	NA
CASSLGQEVVSSNQPQHF	TGTGCCAGCAGTTTAGGGCAGGAGGTAGTTAGTAGCAATCAGCCCCAGCATTTT	NA	TRBV28	TRBJ1-5	NA
CASSISSGGSSYEQYF	TGCGCCAGCAGCATCAGTAGCGGGGGGAGCTCCTACGAGCAGTACTTC	NA	TRBV5-1	TRBJ2-7	TRBD2
CASSSNRGAVNSPLHF	TGTGCCAGCAGCTCCAACAGGGGGGCGGTAAATTCACCCCTCCACTTT	NA	TRBV7-2	TRBJ1-6	TRBD1
CASRSGTGTYEQYF	TGTGCCAGCAGATCCGGGACAGGGACCTACGAGCAGTACTTC	NA	TRBV27	TRBJ2-7	TRBD1
CAWSVDSDNSPLHF	TGTGCCTGGAGTGTGGACAGCGATAATTCACCCCTCCACTTT	few	TRBV30	TRBJ1-6	NA
CASSPLQGGSYNEQFF	TGTGCCAGTAGTCCTCTGCAGGGGGGCTCCTACAATGAGCAGTTCTTC	NA	TRBV19	TRBJ2-1	NA
CASSEVLGQARATYNSPLHF	TGTGCCAGCAGTGAAGTTTTAGGACAGGCCCGGGCTACCTATAATTCACCCCTCCACTTT	NA	TRBV2	TRBJ1-6	TRBD1
CASSQGRGGNTGELFF	TGCGCCAGCAGCCAGGGTAGGGGGGGGAACACCGGGGAGCTGTTTTTT	NA	TRBV4-1	TRBJ2-2	NA
CASSRGQGNEQYF	TGTGCCAGCAGTAGAGGACAGGGCAACGAGCAGTACTTC	few	TRBV6-5	TRBJ2-7	TRBD1
CASSLSPQGHYGYTF	TGTGCCAGCAGTTTATCCCCACAGGGGCACTATGGCTACACCTTC	NA	TRBV28	TRBJ1-2	TRBD1